This T cell receptor beta chain was sequenced during a study of metastatic and nonmetastatic thyroid tumors. Original analysis: Differences in CDR3 between clinicopathological groups were drawn on to build a classifier intended to discriminate distant-metastatic papillary thyroid cancer patients. TCRdb recomputed clones from the PCR reads via MiXCR. TCRdb's processing, not the study's, gives the V and J calls here. The data show about 6,800 clones, with more than 3% seen just once and 16% held by the top ten. V was shortened by 6 bases and J by 8 bases, with 13 bases between the two germline ends. This CDR3 has 12 amino acids. The germline V gene has CDR1 WSHSY and CDR2 SAAADI. All patients were treatment-naive before thyroid surgery. In this sample, this clone turned up many times.

This receptor was taken from a female donor with papillary thyroid cancer or a benign thyroid nodule (not recorded which). Some clones in this sample may be carry-over from other donors' samples. The chain is built from TRBV10-2 and TRBJ1-1; D is unresolved. The sequenced sample was tumor tissue. The CDR3, as DNA: TGCGCCAGCAGCTCGGAGGAGCGGGAAGCTTTCTTT. Protein sequence: CASSSEEREAFF.